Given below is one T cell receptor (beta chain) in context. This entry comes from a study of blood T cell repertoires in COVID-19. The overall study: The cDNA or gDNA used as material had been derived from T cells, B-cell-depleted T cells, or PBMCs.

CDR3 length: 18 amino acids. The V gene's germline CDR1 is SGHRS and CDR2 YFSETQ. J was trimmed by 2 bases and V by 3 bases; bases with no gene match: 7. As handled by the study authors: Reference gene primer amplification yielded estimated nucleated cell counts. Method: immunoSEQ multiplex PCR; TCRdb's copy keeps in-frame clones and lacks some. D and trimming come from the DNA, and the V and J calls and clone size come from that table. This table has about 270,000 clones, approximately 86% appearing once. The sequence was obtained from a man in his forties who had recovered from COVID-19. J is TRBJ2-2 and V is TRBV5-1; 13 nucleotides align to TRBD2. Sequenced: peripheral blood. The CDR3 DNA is TGCGCCAGCAGCTCACCGGGACTAGCGGGATTTAACACCGGGGAGCTGTTTTTT. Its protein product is CASSSPGLAGFNTGELFF.